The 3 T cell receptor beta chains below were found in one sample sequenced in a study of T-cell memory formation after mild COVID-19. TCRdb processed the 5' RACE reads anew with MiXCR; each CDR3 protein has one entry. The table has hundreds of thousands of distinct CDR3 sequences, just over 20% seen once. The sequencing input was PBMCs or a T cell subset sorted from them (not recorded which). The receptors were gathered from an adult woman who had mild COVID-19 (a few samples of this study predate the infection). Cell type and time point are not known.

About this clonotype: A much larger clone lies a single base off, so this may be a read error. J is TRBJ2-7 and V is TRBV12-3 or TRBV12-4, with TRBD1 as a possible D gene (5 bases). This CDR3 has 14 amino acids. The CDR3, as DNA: TGTGACAGCAGACCGAATCATCATTCAGGGGAGCAGTACTTC. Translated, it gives CDSRPNHHSGEQYF.

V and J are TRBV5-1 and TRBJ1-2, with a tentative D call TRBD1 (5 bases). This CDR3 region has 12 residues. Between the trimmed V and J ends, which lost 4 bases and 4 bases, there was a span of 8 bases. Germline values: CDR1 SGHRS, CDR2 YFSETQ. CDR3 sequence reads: CASSGDGYGYTF. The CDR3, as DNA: TGCGCCAGCAGCGGGGACGGCTATGGCTACACCTTC.

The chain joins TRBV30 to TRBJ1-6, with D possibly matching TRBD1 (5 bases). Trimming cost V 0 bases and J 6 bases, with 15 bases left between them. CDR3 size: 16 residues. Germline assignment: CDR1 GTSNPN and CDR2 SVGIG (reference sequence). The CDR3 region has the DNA TGTGCCTGGAGTGTAGTCGGCGACAGAACTAATTCACCCCTCCACTTT. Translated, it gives CAWSVVGDRTNSPLHF.